This T cell receptor (beta chain) was captured by sequencing in a study of blood T cell repertoires in COVID-19. In the authors' workflow: By means of reference gene primer amplification, nucleated cell counts were estimated. Assay: immunoSEQ multiplex PCR; the TCRdb copy retains only in-frame clones and omits some. V and J calls and clone size are given by that table; D and trimming were obtained from the DNA. The sample consists of 150,000 to 200,000 clones, around four fifths of them appearing once. J was trimmed by 4 bases and V by 4 bases; bases with no gene match: 7. There are 15 residues in the CDR3. From germline, CDR1 is SGHRS and CDR2 YFSETQ.

The V call is TRBV5-1, the J call TRBJ1-3, with TRBD1 matching over 8 bases. The clonotype originates from a man aged 60 to 69 with COVID-19, enrolled during active disease. The sample consisted of peripheral blood. The CDR3 DNA reads TGCGCCAGCAGCCACGGACAGGGACAGGGAAACACCATATATTTT. Translating gives CASSHGQGQGNTIYF.